This T cell receptor beta chain was retrieved from a study of blood T cells in healthy people across ages. Worth noting for this clonotype: What it recognizes is unknown.

Germline lookup yields CDR1 MNHNS and CDR2 SASEGT. CDR3 length: 14 amino acids. Study-wide findings and caveats: Strong correlation existed between TCR beta diversity and naive T cell percentage.

A sample-barcoded 5' primer and a J-beta primer mix were used in a second PCR of roughly 7 to 11 cycles. Each cDNA molecule, via a template-switch adaptor with 12 random nucleotides, was tagged. TCRdb processed the 5' RACE reads anew with MiXCR; each CDR3 protein has one entry. The repertoire includes roughly 1.5 million distinct CDR3 sequences, 35% to 45% of them detected once, and about 4% sits in the top ten. This TCR was recovered from a woman in her late teens or twenties in good health. The chain has TRBV6-1 and TRBJ2-7, with 7 bases aligning to TRBD2. The DNA end lines up better with TRBJ2-5; the J call may be wrong. The sequenced sample consisted of blood. CDR3 bases: TGTGCCAGCAAGCGGAGCGGGGCCGTAGAGACCCAGTACTTC. It is translated as CASKRSGAVETQYF.